Below, 7 T cell receptor beta chains from the same sample are listed, as sequenced in a study of spatial heterogeneity in lung cancer. Specified time point: sample taken at primary tumor resection. Study-level points and caveats: Within tumors, counts of expanded alpha and beta TCRs tracked tumor mutation counts.

The antigens for these receptors are not known. TCRdb used MiXCR to reprocess the 5' RACE reads, holding one entry per CDR3 protein. Of about 970 distinct CDR3 sequences listed, over 12% are singletons. This specimen consisted of lung tumor tissue, obtained at surgery. The receptors were sampled from a female donor with early-stage non-small cell lung cancer.

By share of the sample, this clonotype is medium-sized. This sequence joins TRBV11-2 and TRBJ1-2; D is unresolved. Germline-derived CDR1 and CDR2 are SGHAT and FQNNGV. CDR3 length: 13 amino acids. The ends were cut back, 5 bases at V and 8 bases at J, with 15 bases in the middle. In nucleotides, the CDR3 is TGTGCCAGCAGCGTTTCTTACATGGGGGGCTACACCTTC. This translates into CASSVSYMGGYTF.

In its sample, this clonotype is medium-sized. The CDR3 loop reads CASSLDVGTGFEETQYF. The DNA for the CDR3 is TGTGCCAGCAGTTTAGATGTAGGGACAGGGTTCGAAGAGACCCAGTACTTC. This chain uses TRBV28 with TRBJ2-5; 9 bases match TRBD1. CDR3 size: 17 residues. Looked up from germline, CDR1 is MDHEN and CDR2 is SYDVKM. With 2 bases clipped from V and 3 bases from J, the junction kept 10 bases outside the gene matches. Together with reference TRBV28 and TRBJ2-5, the CDR3 gives the full variable domain: DVKVTQSSRYLVKRTGEKVFLECVQDMDHENMFWYRQDPGLGLRLIYFSYDVKMKEKGDIPEGYSVSREKKERFSLILESASTNQTSMYLCASSLDVGTGFEETQYFGPGTRLLVL.

In this sample, this clonotype is medium-sized. The rearrangement uses TRBV10-3 and TRBJ2-7; D is perhaps TRBD2 (5 bases). Looked up from germline, CDR1 is ENHRY and CDR2 is SYGVKD. V gave up 4 bases and J gave up 1 base, with 5 bases separating them. This CDR3 is built from 12 residues. The CDR3 sequence is CAISGGSYEQYF. The CDR3 DNA sequence: TGTGCCATCAGTGGAGGGTCCTACGAGCAGTACTTC.

This clonotype was seen at least ten times. V is TRBV2 and J is TRBJ2-5; D call uncertain. Germline CDR1 and CDR2: SNHLY and FYNNEI. The CDR3 contains 13 residues. Trimming shortened V by 5 bases and J by 1 base, and 8 bases separated the two germline ends. CDR3 in amino acids: CASSRDLQETQYF. The DNA for the CDR3 is TGTGCCAGCAGTAGAGATCTCCAAGAGACCCAGTACTTC.

This rearrangement joins TRBV7-2 to TRBJ2-6; weak D call: TRBD2 (6 bases). V lost 5 bases to trimming and J lost 1 base, with 9 bases between them. Germline V gene sequence: CDR1 SGHTA, CDR2 FQGNSA. The CDR3 is made up of 15 amino acids. The chain's CDR3 is CASSPLASGANVLTF. CDR3 bases: TGTGCCAGCAGCCCACTAGCTTCTGGGGCCAACGTCCTGACTTTC.

The chain uses TRBV3-1 and TRBJ2-5; D possibly corresponds to TRBD2 (5 bases). This CDR3 comprises 14 residues. CDR1 is LGHDT and CDR2 is YNNKEL in the germline V gene (reference sequence). V lost 4 bases and J 5 bases, leaving 14 bases between the germline ends. This CDR3 is CASSPHGKEETQYF. The CDR3 nucleotides are TGTGCCAGCAGCCCCCACGGGAAGGAGGAGACCCAGTACTTC.

The chain employs TRBV7-9 and TRBJ2-5, with no clear D. Per the germline V gene, CDR1 is SEHNR and CDR2 is FQNEAQ (reference sequence). V was trimmed by 1 base and J by 2 bases, leaving 8 bases between them. The CDR3 runs to 14 residues. This CDR3 reads CASSLVQLQETQYF. The CDR3 nucleotides read TGTGCCAGCAGCTTAGTCCAGCTTCAAGAGACCCAGTACTTC.